This T cell receptor (beta chain) was observed in a study of T-cell reconstitution after alpha-beta-depleted transplantation in children. The CDR3 totals 13 residues. V was pared by 8 bases and J by 7 bases, with 15 bases between. Germline V gene lookup returns CDR1 SNHLY and CDR2 FYNNEI. Unique molecular identifiers were built into the TCRbeta library. Each CDR3 protein is one row after TCRdb ran MiXCR on the PCR reads. The data show 350,000 to 400,000 distinct CDR3 sequences, more than 10% seen once. The receptor's source is a human donor who donated a stem cell graft to a child with Fanconi anemia. The gene calls are TRBV2 and TRBJ2-1; a weak D match, TRBD2 (6 bases). The specimen was PBMCs, collected from the stem cell graft. CDR3 sequence (DNA): TGTGCCAGCGTCCGGGAGAGGGGTAATGAGCAGTTCTTC. Translated: CASVRERGNEQFF.